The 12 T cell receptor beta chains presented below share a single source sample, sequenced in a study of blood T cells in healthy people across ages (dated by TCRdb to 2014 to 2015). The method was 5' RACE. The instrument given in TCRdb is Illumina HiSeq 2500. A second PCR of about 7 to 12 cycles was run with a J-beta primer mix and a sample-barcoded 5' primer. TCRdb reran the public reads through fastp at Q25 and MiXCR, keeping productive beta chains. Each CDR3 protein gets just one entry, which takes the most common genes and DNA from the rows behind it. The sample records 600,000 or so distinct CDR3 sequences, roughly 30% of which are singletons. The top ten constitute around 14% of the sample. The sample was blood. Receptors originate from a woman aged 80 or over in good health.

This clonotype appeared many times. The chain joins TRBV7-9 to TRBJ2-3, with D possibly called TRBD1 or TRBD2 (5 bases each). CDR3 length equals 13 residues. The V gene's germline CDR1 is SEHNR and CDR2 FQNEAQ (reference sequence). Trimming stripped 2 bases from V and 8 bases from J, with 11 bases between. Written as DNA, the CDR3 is TGTGCCAGCAGCTTACCGGGACCCCCTACGCAGTATTTT. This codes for CASSLPGPPTQYF.

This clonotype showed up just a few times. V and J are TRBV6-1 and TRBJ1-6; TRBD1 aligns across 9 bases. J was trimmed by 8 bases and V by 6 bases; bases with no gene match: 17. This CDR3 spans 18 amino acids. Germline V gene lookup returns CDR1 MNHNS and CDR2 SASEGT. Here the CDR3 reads CASSPTLRTGVWDSPLHF. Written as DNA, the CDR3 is TGTGCCAGCAGCCCTACCTTACGGACAGGGGTGTGGGATTCACCCCTCCACTTT.

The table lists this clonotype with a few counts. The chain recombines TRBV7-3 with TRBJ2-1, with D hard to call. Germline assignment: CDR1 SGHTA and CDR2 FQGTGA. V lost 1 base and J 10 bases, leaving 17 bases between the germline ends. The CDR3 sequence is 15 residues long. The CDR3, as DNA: TGTGCCAGCAGCTTAAGCGGTGGTTACCCCTACGAGCAGTTCTTC. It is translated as CASSLSGGYPYEQFF.

The CDR3 is CASATGGNGYTF. CDR3 bases: TGTGCCAGCGCCACAGGGGGGAACGGCTACACCTTC. This chain links TRBV11-2 with TRBJ1-2; 8 bases match TRBD1. CDR3 length equals 12 residues. The germline gives CDR1 SGHAT, CDR2 FQNNGV. Losses at the gene ends were 8 bases for V and 8 bases for J; bases not matched to a gene: 7.

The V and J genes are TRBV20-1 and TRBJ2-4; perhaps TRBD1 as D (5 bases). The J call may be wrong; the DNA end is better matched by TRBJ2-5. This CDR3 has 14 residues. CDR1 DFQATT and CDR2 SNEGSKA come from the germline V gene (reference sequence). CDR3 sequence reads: CSARDPKGRETQYF. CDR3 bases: TGCAGTGCTAGAGATCCAAAGGGGCGGGAGACCCAGTACTTC.

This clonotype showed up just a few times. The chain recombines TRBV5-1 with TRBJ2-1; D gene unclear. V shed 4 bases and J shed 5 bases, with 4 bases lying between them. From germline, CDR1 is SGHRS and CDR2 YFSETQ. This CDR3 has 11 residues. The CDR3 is CASSDHNEQFF. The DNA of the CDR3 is TGCGCCAGCAGCGATCACAATGAGCAGTTCTTC.

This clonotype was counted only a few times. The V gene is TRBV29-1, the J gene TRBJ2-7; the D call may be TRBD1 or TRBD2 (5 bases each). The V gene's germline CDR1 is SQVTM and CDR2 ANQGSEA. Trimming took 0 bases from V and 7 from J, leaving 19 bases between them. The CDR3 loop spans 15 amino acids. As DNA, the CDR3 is TGCAGCGTTGAAGATCTAGGACTGAGGGGTCAAGAGCAGTACTTC. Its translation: CSVEDLGLRGQEQYF.

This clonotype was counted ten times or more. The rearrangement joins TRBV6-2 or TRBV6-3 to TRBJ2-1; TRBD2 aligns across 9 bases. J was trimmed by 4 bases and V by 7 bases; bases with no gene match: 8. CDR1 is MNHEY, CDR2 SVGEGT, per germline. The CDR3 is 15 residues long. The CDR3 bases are TGTGCCAGCAACACAGGACTAGCGATGTACAATGAGCAGTTCTTC. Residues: CASNTGLAMYNEQFF.

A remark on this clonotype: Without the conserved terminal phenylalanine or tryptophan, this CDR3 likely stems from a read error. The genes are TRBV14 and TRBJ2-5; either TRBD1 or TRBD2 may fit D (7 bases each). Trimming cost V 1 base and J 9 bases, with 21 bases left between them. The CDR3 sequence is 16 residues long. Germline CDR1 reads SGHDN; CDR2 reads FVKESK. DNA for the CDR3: TGTGCCAGCAGCCAAGCTGTGAGGGGGCGACGGGAGGCCCAGTACTGC. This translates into CASSQAVRGRREAQYC.

CDR3 residues: CASSPGEDTQYF. In nucleotides, the CDR3 is TGTGCCAGCAGCCCCGGGGAAGATACGCAGTATTTT. The chain joins TRBV11-2 to TRBJ2-3; tentative D call: TRBD2 (5 bases). Between the trimmed V and J ends, which lost 5 bases and 5 bases, there was a span of 8 bases. From germline, CDR1 is SGHAT and CDR2 FQNNGV. The CDR3 is 12 residues long.

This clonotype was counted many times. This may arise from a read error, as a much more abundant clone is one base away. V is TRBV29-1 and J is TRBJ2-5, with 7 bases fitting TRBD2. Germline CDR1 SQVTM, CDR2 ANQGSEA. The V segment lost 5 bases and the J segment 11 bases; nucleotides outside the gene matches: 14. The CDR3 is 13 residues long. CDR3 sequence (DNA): TGCAGCGTTCACGGGACTATTGGCAATGAGCAGTACTTC. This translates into CSVHGTIGNEQYF.

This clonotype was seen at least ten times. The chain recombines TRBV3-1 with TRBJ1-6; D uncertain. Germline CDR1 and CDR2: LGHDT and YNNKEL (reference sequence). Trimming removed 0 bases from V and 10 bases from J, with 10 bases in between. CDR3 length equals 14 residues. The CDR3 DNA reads TGTGCCAGCAGCCAAGATCGAGGGAACTCACCCCTCCACTTT. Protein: CASSQDRGNSPLHF.